The clone carrying this T cell receptor (beta chain) was counted between two and nine times. Antigen specificity is unknown. MiXCR, run by TCRdb on the reads, gives a single entry per CDR3 protein. The sample yields more than 250,000 distinct CDR3 sequences, about 13% seen once. The CDR3 sequence is 16 residues long. The V end lost 7 bases, the J end lost 4 bases, and 19 bases lay between the germline ends. Germline V gene data show CDR1 as LNHDA and CDR2 as SQIVND (reference sequence). This specimen comes from a study of T cell repertoires in cytomegalovirus infection. Study overall: From public TCR beta signatures came an indication of both CMV infection and matching HLA type. Study results and limitations: HLA-C-restricted CMV-specific TCR beta clonotypes were dominant in the ex vivo response. Identification of carriers of CMV plus the relevant HLA was performed using cumulative public TCR beta family frequency.

This TCR came from a human donor in good health (CMV status not recorded). Some clones in this sample may be carry-over from other donors' samples. What was sequenced was PBMCs. The chain recombines TRBV19 with TRBJ2-2; D perhaps matches TRBD2 (5 bases). CDR3 amino acids: CASMPSHTSFTGELFF. The CDR3 DNA sequence: TGTGCCAGTATGCCGAGCCATACTAGTTTCACCGGGGAGCTGTTTTTT.